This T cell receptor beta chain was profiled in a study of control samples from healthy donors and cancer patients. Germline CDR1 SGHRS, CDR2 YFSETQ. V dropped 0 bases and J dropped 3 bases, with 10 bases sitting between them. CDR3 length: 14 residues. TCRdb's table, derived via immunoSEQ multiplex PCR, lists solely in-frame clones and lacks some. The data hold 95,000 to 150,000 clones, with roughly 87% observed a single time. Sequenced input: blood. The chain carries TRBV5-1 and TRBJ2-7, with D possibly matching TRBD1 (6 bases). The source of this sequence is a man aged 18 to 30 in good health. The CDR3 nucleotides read TGCGCCAGCAGCTTGGCTTGGACAGACTACGAGCAGTACTTC. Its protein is CASSLAWTDYEQYF.